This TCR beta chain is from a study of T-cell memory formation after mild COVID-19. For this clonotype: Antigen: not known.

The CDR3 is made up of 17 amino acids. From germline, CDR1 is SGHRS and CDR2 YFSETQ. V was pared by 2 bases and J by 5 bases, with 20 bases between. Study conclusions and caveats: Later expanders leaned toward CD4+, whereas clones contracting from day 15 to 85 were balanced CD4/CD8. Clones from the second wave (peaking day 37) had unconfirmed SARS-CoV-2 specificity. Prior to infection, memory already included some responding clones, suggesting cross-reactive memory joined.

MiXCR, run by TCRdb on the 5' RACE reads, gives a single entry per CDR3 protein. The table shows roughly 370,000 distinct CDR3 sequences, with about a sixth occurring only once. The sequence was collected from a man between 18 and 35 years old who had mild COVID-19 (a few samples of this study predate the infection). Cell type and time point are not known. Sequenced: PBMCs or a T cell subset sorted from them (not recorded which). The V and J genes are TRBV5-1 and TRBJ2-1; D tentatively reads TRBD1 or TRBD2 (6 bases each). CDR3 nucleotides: TGCGCCAGCAGCTTCCTACTCCGGGGGCCGACTGACAATGAGCAGTTCTTC. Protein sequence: CASSFLLRGPTDNEQFF. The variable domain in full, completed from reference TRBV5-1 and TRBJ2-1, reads KAGVTQTPRYLIKTRGQQVTLSCSPISGHRSVSWYQQTPGQGLQFLFEYFSETQRNKGNFPGRFSGRQFSNSRSEMNVSTLELGDSALYLCASSFLLRGPTDNEQFFGPGTRLTVL.